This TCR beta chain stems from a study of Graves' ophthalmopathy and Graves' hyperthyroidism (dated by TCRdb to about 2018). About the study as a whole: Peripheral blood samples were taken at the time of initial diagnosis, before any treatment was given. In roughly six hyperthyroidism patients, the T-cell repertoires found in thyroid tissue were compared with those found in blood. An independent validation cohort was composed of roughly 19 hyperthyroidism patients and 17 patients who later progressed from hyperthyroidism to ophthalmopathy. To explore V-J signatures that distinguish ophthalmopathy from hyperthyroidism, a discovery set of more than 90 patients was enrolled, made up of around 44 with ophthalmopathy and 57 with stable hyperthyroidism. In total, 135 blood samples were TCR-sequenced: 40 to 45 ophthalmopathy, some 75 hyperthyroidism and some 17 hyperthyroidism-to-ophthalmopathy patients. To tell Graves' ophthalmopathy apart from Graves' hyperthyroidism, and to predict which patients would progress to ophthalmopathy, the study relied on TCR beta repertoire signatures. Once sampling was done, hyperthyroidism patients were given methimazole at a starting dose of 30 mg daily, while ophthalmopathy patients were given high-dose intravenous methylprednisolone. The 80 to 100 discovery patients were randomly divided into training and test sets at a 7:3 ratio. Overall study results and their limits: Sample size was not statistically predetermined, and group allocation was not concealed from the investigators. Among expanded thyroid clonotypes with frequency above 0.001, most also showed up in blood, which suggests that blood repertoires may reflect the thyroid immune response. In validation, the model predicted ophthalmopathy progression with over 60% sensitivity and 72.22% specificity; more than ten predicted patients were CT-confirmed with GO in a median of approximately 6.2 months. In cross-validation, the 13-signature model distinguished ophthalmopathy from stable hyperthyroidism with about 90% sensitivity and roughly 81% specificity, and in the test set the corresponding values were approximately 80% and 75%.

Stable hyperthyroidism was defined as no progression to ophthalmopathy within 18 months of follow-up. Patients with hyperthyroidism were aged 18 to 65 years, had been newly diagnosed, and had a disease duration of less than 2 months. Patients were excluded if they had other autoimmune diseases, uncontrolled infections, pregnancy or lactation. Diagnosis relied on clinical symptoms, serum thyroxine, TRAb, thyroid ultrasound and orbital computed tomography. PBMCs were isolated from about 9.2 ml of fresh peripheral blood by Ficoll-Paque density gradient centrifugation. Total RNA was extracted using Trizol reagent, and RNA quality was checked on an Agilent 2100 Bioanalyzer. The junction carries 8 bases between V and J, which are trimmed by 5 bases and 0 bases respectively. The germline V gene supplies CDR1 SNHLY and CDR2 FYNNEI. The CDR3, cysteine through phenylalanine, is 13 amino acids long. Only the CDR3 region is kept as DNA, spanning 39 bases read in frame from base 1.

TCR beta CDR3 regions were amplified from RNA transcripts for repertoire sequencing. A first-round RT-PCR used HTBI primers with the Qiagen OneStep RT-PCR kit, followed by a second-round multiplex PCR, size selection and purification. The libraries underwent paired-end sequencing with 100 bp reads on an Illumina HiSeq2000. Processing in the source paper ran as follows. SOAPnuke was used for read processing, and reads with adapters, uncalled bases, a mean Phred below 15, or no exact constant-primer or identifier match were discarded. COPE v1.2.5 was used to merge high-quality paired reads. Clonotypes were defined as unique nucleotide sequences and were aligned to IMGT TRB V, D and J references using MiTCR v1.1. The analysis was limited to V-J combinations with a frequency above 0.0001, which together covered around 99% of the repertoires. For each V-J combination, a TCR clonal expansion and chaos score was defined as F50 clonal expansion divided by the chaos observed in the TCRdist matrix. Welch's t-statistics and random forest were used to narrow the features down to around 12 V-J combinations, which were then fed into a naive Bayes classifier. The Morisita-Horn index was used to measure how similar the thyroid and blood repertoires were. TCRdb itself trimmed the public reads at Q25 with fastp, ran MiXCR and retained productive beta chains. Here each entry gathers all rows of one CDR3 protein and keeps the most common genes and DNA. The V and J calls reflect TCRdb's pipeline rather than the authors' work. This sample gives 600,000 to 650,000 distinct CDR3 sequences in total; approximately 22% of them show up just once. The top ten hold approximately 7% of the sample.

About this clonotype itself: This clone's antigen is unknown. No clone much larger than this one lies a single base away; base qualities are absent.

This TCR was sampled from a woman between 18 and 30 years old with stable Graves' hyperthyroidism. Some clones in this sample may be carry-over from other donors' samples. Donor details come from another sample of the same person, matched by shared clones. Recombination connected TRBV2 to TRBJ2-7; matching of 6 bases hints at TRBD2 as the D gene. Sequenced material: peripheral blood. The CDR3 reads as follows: CASSKRASYEQYF. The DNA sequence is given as TGTGCCAGCAGTAAGCGGGCCTCCTACGAGCAGTACTTC. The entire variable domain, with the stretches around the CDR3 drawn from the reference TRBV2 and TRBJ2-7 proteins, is EPEVTQTPSHQVTQMGQEVILRCVPISNHLYFYWYRQILGQKVEFLVSFYNNEISEKSEIFDDQFSVERPDGSNFTLKIRSTKLEDSAMYFCASSKRASYEQYFGPGTRLTVT.